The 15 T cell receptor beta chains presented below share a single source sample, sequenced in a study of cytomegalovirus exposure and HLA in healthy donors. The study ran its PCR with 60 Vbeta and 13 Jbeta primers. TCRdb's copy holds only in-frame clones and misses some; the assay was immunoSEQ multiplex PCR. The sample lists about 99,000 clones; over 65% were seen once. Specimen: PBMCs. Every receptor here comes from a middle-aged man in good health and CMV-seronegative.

Here the CDR3 reads CAPPRKDSGGGYNEQFF. CDR3 nucleotide sequence: TGTGCCCCGCCAAGGAAGGACTCGGGCGGGGGCTACAATGAGCAGTTCTTC. V usage is TRBV9 and J usage is TRBJ2-1, with 7 positions matching TRBD2. With V trimmed by 10 bases and J by 3 bases, 19 bases remained unmatched. Germline lookup yields CDR1 SGDLS and CDR2 YYNGEE. The CDR3 covers 17 residues.

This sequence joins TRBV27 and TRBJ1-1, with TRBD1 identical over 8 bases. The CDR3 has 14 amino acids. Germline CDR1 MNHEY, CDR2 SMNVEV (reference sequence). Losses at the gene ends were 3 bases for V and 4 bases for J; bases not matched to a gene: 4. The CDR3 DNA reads TGTGCCAGCAGTTTGACAGGGGTTGGCACTGAAGCTTTCTTT. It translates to CASSLTGVGTEAFF.

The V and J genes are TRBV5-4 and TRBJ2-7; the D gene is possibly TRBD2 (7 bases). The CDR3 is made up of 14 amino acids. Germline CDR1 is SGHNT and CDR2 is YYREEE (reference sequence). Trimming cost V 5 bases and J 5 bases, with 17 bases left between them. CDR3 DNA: TGTGCCAGCAGTCGCGGGGGCCGGCGTGACGAGCAGTACTTC. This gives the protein CASSRGGRRDEQYF.

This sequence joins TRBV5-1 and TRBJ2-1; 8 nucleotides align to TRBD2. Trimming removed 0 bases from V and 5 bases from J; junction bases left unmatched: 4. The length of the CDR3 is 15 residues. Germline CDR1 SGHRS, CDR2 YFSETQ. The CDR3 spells CASSLVGGANNEQFF. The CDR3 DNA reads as TGCGCCAGCAGCTTGGTCGGGGGGGCCAACAATGAGCAGTTCTTC.

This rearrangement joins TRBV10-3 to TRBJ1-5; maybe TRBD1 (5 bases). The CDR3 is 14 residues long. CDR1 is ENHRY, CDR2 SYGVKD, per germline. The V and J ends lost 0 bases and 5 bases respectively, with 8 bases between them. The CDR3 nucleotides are TGTGCCATCAGTGAGTCAGGAGGGGATCAGCCCCAGCATTTT. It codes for CAISESGGDQPQHF.

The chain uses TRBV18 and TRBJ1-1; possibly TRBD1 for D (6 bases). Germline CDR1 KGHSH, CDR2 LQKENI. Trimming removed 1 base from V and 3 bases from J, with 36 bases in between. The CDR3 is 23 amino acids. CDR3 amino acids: CASSPLRATVPYTGTPGDTEAFF. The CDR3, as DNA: TGTGCCAGCTCACCACTCAGGGCTACCGTGCCTTACACAGGGACCCCAGGGGACACTGAAGCTTTCTTT.

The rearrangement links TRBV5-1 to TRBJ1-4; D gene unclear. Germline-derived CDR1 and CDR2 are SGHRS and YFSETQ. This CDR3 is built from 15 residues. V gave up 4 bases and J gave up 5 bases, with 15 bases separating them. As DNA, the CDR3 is TGCGCCAGCAGCGCAAACAGTTATCCGAATGAAAAACTGTTTTTT. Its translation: CASSANSYPNEKLFF.

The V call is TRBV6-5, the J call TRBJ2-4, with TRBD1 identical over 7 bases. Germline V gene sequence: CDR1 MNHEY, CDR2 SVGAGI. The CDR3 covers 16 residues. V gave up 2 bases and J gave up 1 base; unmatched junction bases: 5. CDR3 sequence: CASSYDRVPAKNIQYF. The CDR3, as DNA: TGTGCCAGCAGTTACGACAGGGTTCCGGCCAAAAACATTCAGTACTTC.

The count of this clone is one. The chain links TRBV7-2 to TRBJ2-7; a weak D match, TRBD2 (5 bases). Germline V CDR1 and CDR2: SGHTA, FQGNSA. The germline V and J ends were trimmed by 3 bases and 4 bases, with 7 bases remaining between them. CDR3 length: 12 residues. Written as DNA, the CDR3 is TGTGCCAGCAGCTTTGGACTTTACGAGCAGTACTTC. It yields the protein CASSFGLYEQYF. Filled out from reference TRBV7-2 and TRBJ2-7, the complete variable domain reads GAGVSQSPSNKVTEKGKDVELRCDPISGHTALYWYRQSLGQGLEFLIYFQGNSAPDKSGLPSDRFSAERTGGSVSTLTIQRTQQEDSAVYLCASSFGLYEQYFGPGTRLTVT.

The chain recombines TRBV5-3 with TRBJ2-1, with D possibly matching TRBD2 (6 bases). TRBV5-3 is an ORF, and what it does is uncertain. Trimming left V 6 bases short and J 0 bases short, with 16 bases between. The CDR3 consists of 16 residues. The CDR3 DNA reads TGTGCCAGAACCGGATCCGGGACTTCCTCCTACAATGAGCAGTTCTTC. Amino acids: CARTGSGTSSYNEQFF.

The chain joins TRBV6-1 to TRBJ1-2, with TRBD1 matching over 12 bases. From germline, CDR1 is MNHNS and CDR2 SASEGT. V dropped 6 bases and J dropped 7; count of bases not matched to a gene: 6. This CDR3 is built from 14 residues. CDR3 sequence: CASRGDRGQFGYTF. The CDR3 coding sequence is TGTGCCAGCAGGGGGGACAGGGGGCAATTTGGCTACACCTTC.

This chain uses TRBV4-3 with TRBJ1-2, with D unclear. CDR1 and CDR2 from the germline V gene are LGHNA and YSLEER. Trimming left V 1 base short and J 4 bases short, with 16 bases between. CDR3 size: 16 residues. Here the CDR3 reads CASSQGGELFIYGYTF. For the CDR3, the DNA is TGCGCCAGCAGCCAAGGGGGAGAGTTATTTATCTATGGCTACACCTTC.

The DNA for the CDR3 is TGTGCCAGCAGCTTCGCTAGCGGGTCCTACAATGAGCAGTTCTTC. Encoded protein: CASSFASGSYNEQFF. The V and J genes are TRBV11-2 and TRBJ2-1; 8 bases are a match to TRBD2. The germline V gene encodes CDR1 SGHAT and CDR2 FQNNGV. The CDR3 is made up of 15 amino acids. The J segment lost 1 base and the V segment lost 3 bases, leaving 2 bases of the junction unmatched.

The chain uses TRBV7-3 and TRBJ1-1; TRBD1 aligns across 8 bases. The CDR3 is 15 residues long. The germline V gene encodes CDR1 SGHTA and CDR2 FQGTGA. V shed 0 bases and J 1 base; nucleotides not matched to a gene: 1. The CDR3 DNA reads TGTGCCAGCAGCTTAACCGGGACAGGGAACACTGAAGCTTTCTTT. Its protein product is CASSLTGTGNTEAFF. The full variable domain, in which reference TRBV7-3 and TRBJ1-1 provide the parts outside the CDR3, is GAGVSQTPSNKVTEKGKYVELRCDPISGHTALYWYRQSLGQGPEFLIYFQGTGAADDSGLPNDRFFAVRPEGSVSTLKIQRTERGDSAVYLCASSLTGTGNTEAFFGQGTRLTVV.

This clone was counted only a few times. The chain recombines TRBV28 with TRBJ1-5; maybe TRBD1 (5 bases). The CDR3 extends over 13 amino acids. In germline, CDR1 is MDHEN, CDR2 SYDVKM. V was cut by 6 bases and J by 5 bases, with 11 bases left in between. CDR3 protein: CASRQQGHQPQHF. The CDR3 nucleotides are TGTGCCAGCAGACAGCAGGGTCATCAGCCCCAGCATTTT.